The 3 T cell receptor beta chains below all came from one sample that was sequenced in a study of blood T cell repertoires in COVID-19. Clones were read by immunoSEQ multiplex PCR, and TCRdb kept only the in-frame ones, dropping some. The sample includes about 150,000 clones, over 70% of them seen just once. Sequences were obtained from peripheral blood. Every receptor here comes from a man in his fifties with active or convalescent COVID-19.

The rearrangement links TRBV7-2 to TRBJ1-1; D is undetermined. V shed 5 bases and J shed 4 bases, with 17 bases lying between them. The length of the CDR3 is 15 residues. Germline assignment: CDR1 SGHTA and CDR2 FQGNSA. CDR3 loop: CASSLPRTGATEAFF. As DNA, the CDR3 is TGTGCCAGCAGCCTACCTCGAACGGGTGCCACTGAAGCTTTCTTT.

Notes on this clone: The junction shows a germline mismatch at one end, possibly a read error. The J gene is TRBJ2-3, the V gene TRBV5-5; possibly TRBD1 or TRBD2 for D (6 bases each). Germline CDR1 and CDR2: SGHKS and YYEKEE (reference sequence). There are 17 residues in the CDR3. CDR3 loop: CASTLGAGTPNTDTQYF. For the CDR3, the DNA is TGTGCCAGCACCTTGGGGGCCGGGACTCCGAACACAGATACGCAGTATTTT.

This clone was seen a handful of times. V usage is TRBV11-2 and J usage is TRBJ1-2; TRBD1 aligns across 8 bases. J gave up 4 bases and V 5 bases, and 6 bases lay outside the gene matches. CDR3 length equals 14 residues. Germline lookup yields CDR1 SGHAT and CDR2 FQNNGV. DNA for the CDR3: TGTGCCAGCAGCCAAGGGGACAGGATCTATGGCTACACCTTC. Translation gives CASSQGDRIYGYTF. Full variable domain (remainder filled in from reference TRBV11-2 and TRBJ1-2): EAGVAQSPRYKIIEKRQSVAFWCNPISGHATLYWYQQILGQGPKLLIQFQNNGVVDDSQLPKDRFSAERLKGVDSTLKIQPAKLEDSAVYLCASSQGDRIYGYTFGSGTRLTVV.